This T cell receptor (beta chain) was captured by sequencing in a study of blood T cell repertoires in COVID-19. The junction had 11 bases not matched to a gene; V was cut back by 7 bases and J by 6 bases. From germline, CDR1 is MDHEN and CDR2 SYDVKM. The CDR3 length is 16 residues. Followed over time, Seattle patients had been enrolled while infection was active. Libraries were prepared by immunoSEQ multiplex PCR; TCRdb keeps only in-frame clonotypes and omits some of them. The sample yields about 350,000 clones, around 90% seen once. The count of this clone is one. The receptor comes from a woman aged 55 to 70 with COVID-19, enrolled during active disease. The V gene is TRBV28, the J gene TRBJ1-6; 8 bases map to TRBD1. The sample comprised peripheral blood. CDR3 amino acids: CASTVMDRVFNSPLHF. CDR3 DNA sequence: TGTGCCAGCACCGTAATGGACAGGGTCTTTAATTCACCCCTCCACTTT.